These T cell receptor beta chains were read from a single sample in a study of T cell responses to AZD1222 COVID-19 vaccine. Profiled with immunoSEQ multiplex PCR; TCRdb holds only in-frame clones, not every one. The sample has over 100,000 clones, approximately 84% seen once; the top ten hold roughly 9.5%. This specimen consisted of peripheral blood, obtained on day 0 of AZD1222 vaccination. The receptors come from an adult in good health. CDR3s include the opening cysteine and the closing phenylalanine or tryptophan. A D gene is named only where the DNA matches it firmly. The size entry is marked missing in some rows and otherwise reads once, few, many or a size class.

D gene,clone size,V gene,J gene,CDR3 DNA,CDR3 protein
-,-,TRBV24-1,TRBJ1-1,TGTGCCACCAGTGACGCCCGGACACCGAACACTGAAGCTTTCTTT,CATSDARTPNTEAFF
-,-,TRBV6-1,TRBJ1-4,TGTGCCAGCAGTGAGAGACCAACTAATGAAAAACTGTTTTTT,CASSERPTNEKLFF
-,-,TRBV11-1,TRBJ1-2,TGTGCCAGCAGCTCCCAACAGGAGACCTATGGCTACACCTTC,CASSSQQETYGYTF
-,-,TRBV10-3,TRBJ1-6,TGTGCCATCGGTTGGTCGTTGGGACAAAATTCACCCCTCCACTTT,CAIGWSLGQNSPLHF
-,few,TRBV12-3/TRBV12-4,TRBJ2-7,TGTGCCAGCAGTTTTGGACCAAGATACGAGCAGTACTTC,CASSFGPRYEQYF
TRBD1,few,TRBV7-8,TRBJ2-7,TGTGCCAGCAGCACAAGGACAGGGGACTACGAGCAGTACTTC,CASSTRTGDYEQYF
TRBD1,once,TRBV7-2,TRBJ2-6,TGTGCCAGCAGCTTACGACAGGGGGCCGGGGCCAACGTCCTGACTTTC,CASSLRQGAGANVLTF
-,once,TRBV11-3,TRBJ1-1,TGTGCCAGCAGCTTTTATTTGGGCACTGAAGCTTTCTTT,CASSFYLGTEAFF
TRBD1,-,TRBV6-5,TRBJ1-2,TGTGCCAGCACTAAGACAGGGGGCGCATGGGGCTACACCTTC,CASTKTGGAWGYTF
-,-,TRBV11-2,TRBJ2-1,TGTGCCAGCAGCTTAGAAGTGAGCTCCTACAATGAGCAGTTCTTC,CASSLEVSSYNEQFF
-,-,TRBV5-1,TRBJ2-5,TGCGCCAGCAGCTTGGGGTTACAGACCTCCCTGGGGGAGACCCAGTACTTC,CASSLGLQTSLGETQYF